This TCR beta chain is from a study of T cells in Graves' hyperthyroidism and ophthalmopathy. This clonotype was counted ten times or more. Trimming shortened V by 0 bases and J by 2 bases, and 11 bases separated the two germline ends. This CDR3 has 15 residues. The germline V gene encodes CDR1 ENHRY and CDR2 SYGVKD. Disease lasting under 3 months, a NOSPECS grade of at least 4, and a Clinical Activity Score of at least 3 were features of the ophthalmopathy patients. Amplified regions were TCR beta CDR3 sequences from RNA transcripts. TCR CDR3 underwent first-round RT-PCR with the HTBI primer set. TCRdb redid the calling of the multiplex PCR reads with MiXCR, one entry per CDR3 protein. The sample includes 300,000 to 500,000 distinct CDR3 sequences, over 13% seen only once; the top ten take around 28%.

The source material was blood. V and J are TRBV10-3 and TRBJ2-7; D assignment may be TRBD1 or TRBD2 (5 bases each). This clonotype was obtained from a man aged 50 to 60 with Graves' ophthalmopathy. The CDR3 region has the DNA TGTGCCATCAGTGAGTCGGGGGATAACCCCTACGAGCAGTACTTC. Protein sequence: CAISESGDNPYEQYF.